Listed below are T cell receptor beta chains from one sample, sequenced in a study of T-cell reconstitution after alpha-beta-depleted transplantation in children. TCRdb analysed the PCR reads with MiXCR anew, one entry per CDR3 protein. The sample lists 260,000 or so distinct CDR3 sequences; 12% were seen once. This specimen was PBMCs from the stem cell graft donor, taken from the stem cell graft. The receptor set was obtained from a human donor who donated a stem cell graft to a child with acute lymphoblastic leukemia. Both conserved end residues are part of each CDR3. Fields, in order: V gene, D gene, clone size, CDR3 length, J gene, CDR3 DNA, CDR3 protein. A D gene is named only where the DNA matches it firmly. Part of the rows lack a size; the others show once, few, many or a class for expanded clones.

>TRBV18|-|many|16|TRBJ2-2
TGTGCCAGCTCACCTTTGGGCCAGAGAAACACCGGGGAGCTGTTTTTT
CASSPLGQRNTGELFF
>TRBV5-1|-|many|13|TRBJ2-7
TGCGCCAGCAGCCCGGGGGCGGCCTACGAGCAGTACTTC
CASSPGAAYEQYF
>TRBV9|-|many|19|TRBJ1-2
TGTGCCAGCAGCGTAGAGTCCCTAATACGACAGCCTATCAACTATGGCTACACCTTC
CASSVESLIRQPINYGYTF
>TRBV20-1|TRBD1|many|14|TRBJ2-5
TGCAGTGTTCCGGGACAGGGGTACGGAGAGACCCAGTACTTC
CSVPGQGYGETQYF
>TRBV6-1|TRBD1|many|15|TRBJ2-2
TGTGCCAGCAGCCGAGGGACAGCGAACACCGGGGAGCTGTTTTTT
CASSRGTANTGELFF
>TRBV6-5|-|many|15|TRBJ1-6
TGTGCCAGCAGTTACTTAGGCCTGTCTAATTCACCCCTCCACTTT
CASSYLGLSNSPLHF
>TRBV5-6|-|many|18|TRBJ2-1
TGTGCCAGCAGCTTGGAAACCACAGGGTGGGGGTCCTACAATGAGCAGTTCTTC
CASSLETTGWGSYNEQFF
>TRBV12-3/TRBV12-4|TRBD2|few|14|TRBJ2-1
TGTGCCAGCAGGAGGGCTAGCGGGAAGAATCAGCAGTTCTTC
CASRRASGKNQQFF
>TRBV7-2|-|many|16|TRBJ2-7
TGTGCCAGCAGCTCACCCCAGGGCAGTTTTACCTACGAGCAGTACTTC
CASSSPQGSFTYEQYF
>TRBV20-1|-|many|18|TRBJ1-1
TGCAGTGCAAGAAGAAGGGGTTGGGGCGGACCCCTGAACACTGAAGCTTTCTTT
CSARRRGWGGPLNTEAFF
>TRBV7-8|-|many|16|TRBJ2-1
TGTGCCAGCAGCTTAGGTGGTTCGGCAGGGAGCGATGAGCAGTTCTTC
CASSLGGSAGSDEQFF
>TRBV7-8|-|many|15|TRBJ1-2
TGTGCCAGCAGCTTAGTTGGGGGAGGCGACTATGGCTACACCTTC
CASSLVGGGDYGYTF
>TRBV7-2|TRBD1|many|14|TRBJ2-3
TGTGCCAGCAGCGCGGACAGGTTAAGAGATACGCAGTATTTT
CASSADRLRDTQYF
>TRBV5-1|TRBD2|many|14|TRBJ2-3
TGCGCCAGCGGGCGGGGGGGACAGAGAGATACGCAGTATTTT
CASGRGGQRDTQYF
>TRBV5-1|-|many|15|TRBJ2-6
TGCGCCAGCACCTCGGGCAGCTCTGGGGCCAACGTCCTGACTTTC
CASTSGSSGANVLTF
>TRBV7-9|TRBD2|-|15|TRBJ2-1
TGTGCCAGCCTCGCGGGGGGCCGTTCCTACAATGAGCAGTTCTTC
CASLAGGRSYNEQFF
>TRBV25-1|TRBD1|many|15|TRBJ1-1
TGTGCCAGCAGCCCCCGGGACAGCGTGAACACTGAAGCTTTCTTT
CASSPRDSVNTEAFF
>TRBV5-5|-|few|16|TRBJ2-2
TGTGCCAGCAGCCCCCCCGGGACAACGAACACCGGGGAGCTGTTTTTT
CASSPPGTTNTGELFF
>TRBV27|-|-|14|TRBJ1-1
TGTGCCAGCAGTTTATCGTTCAGGGTGGCTGAAGCTTTCTTT
CASSLSFRVAEAFF
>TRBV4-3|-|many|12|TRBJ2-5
TGCGCCAGCAGCCTATCAACGGGGGCCCAGTACTTC
CASSLSTGAQYF
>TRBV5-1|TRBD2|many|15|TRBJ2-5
TGCGCCAGCAGCTCCCTAGCGGGAGGGGGAGAGACCCAGTACTTC
CASSSLAGGGETQYF
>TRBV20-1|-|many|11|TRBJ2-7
TGCAGTGCTAGTCCGGCCTACGAGCAGTACTTC
CSASPAYEQYF
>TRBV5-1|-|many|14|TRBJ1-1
TGCGCCAGCAGCTCATTACAGGGTAACACTGAAGCTTTCTTT
CASSSLQGNTEAFF
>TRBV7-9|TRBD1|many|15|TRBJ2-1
TGTGCCAGCAGTTCTTCCGGGACAGGGGGCAATGAGCAGTTCTTC
CASSSSGTGGNEQFF
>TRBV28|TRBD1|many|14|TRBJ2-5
TGTGCCAGCAGTTTCACAGGGGCGCAAGAGACCCAGTACTTC
CASSFTGAQETQYF
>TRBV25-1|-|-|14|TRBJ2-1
TGTGCCAGCAGTGAAACAGGGCCACGCAATGACCAGTTCTTC
CASSETGPRNDQFF
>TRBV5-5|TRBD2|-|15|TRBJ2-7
TGTGCCAGCAGCGCAGGACTAGCGGGAGGATGGGAGCAGTACTTC
CASSAGLAGGWEQYF
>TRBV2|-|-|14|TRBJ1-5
TGTGCCAGCAGTGAAGGGGCAGAACGACAGCCCCAGCATTTT
CASSEGAERQPQHF
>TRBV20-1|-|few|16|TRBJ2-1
TGCAGTGCTTTGGATGTGGGACTCACGTTCTACAATGAGCAGTTCTTC
CSALDVGLTFYNEQFF
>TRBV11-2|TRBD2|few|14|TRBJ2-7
TGTGCCAGCAGCTTCCCCGGGGGGGGAAGCGAGCAGTACTTC
CASSFPGGGSEQYF
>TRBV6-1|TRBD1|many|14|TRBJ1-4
TGTGCCACTGGCGACAGGGGCGGGAATGAAAAACTGTTTTTT
CATGDRGGNEKLFF
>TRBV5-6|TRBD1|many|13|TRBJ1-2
TGTGCCAGCAGTTTACAGGGGAACTATGGCTACACCTTC
CASSLQGNYGYTF
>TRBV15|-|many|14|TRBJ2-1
TGTGCCACCAGCAGAGAACAGCTATACAATGAGCAGTTCTTC
CATSREQLYNEQFF
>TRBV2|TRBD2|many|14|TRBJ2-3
TGTGCCAGCCTAGGTTGGGGGGGGACAGATACGCAGTATTTT
CASLGWGGTDTQYF
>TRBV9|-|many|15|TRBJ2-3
TGTGCCAGCAGCGTAGACGGGGGCCACACAGATACGCAGTATTTT
CASSVDGGHTDTQYF
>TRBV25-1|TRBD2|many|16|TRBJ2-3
TGTGCCAGCAGTCCCCGACCCGGGAGGAGCACAGATACGCAGTATTTT
CASSPRPGRSTDTQYF
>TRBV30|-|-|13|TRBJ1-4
TGTGCCTGGACCAACGGGGTTTTTGAAAAACTGTTTTTT
CAWTNGVFEKLFF
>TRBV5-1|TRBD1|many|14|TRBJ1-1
TGCGCCAGCAGCTTGGGACAGGGGGCGTCTGAAGCTTTCTTT
CASSLGQGASEAFF
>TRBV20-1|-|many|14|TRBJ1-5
TGCAGTGCTCCCGGTACCGGGGAAAATCAGCCCCAGCATTTT
CSAPGTGENQPQHF
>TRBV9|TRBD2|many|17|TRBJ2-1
TGTGCCAGCAGCGTAGCGGGAACTAGCGGGAGGGCCGATGAGCAGTTCTTC
CASSVAGTSGRADEQFF
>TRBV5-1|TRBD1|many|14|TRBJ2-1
TGCGCCAGCAGCGTACAGGGGCGGGACAATGAGCAGTTCTTC
CASSVQGRDNEQFF
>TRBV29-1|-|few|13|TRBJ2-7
TGCAGCGTTGAAGATAGGAGCAGCTACGAGCAGTACTTC
CSVEDRSSYEQYF
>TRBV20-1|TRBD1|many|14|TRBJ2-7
TGCAGTGCTCGAGCCCAGACAGGGGACTACGAGCAGTACTTC
CSARAQTGDYEQYF
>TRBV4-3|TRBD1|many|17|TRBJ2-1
TGCGCCAGCAGCCAAGATTTTCAGGGGGCGCGGTACAATGAGCAGTTCTTC
CASSQDFQGARYNEQFF
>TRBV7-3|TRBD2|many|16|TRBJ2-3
TGTGCCAGCAGTTTTGAAGCGGGAGGGTTTCAAGATACGCAGTATTTT
CASSFEAGGFQDTQYF
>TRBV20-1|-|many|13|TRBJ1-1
TGCAGTGCTAGAGGGACAGTGAACACTGAAGCTTTCTTT
CSARGTVNTEAFF
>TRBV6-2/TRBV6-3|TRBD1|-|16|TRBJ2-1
TGTGCCAGCAGTTACTCTCGGGGACAGGGGAGTGATGAGCAGTTCTTC
CASSYSRGQGSDEQFF